A selection of T cell receptor beta chains follows, all from one sample in a study of response to subunit inactivated influenza vaccine. TCRdb recomputed calls from the RT-PCR reads with MiXCR, one row per CDR3 protein. The sample holds around 190,000 distinct CDR3 sequences, about 10% seen once. The sample consisted of non-naive T cells sorted from PBMCs, taken on the day of vaccination. These receptors were obtained from a man aged 50 to 60 who received an inactivated influenza vaccine. The CDR3 runs from the conserved cysteine through the conserved F or W. Each record gives: CDR3 length, V gene, D gene, J gene, clone size, CDR3 DNA, CDR3 protein. The D gene is left open where the match is weak. Expanded clones get a size class; other rows say once, few or many, or leave the size out.

>16|TRBV15|NA|TRBJ2-7|many
TGTGCCACCAGCAGAGATAGTGTAACAGGTACCTACGAGCAGTACTTC
CATSRDSVTGTYEQYF
>14|TRBV4-3|NA|TRBJ1-2|NA
TGCGCCAGCAGCCACGGGGACGGACCCTATGGCTACACCTTC
CASSHGDGPYGYTF
>17|TRBV7-8|NA|TRBJ2-3|NA
TGTGCCAGCAGCTTATCAGTAGGGGGTTTCTTCACAGATACGCAGTATTTT
CASSLSVGGFFTDTQYF
>16|TRBV7-2|NA|TRBJ2-2|many
TGTGCCAGCAGCCCCCCGGGCAGGGAAATCACCGGGGAGCTGTTTTTT
CASSPPGREITGELFF
>15|TRBV20-1|NA|TRBJ2-7|NA
TGCAGTGCTTCTCGGTGGGGGACTCGAGGCGGGGAGCAGTACTTC
CSASRWGTRGGEQYF
>17|TRBV5-1|TRBD2|TRBJ2-1|many
TGCGCCAGCAGCACTGGACTAGCGGCGTCACGCTACAATGAGCAGTTCTTC
CASSTGLAASRYNEQFF
>17|TRBV4-3|NA|TRBJ2-3|NA
TGCGCCAGCAGCCAAGGAATGGCTGACACCAACACAGATACGCAGTATTTT
CASSQGMADTNTDTQYF
>16|TRBV20-1|NA|TRBJ2-2|many
TGCAGTGCGGCTGGGGGGCGCAGGGGATTTCCCGGGGAGCTGTTTTTT
CSAAGGRRGFPGELFF
>14|TRBV7-8|NA|TRBJ2-5|many
TGTGCCAGCAGCTTAGAGGCGGCTAGCCAGACCCAGTACTTC
CASSLEAASQTQYF
>16|TRBV28|TRBD1|TRBJ2-3|many
TGTGCCAGCAGGCTGGGACAGGCAGAACGCACAGATACGCAGTATTTT
CASRLGQAERTDTQYF
>13|TRBV11-3|NA|TRBJ1-1|NA
TGTGCCAGCAAAAAGAACATGAACACTGAAGCTTTCTTT
CASKKNMNTEAFF
>12|TRBV28|NA|TRBJ2-7|many
TGTGCCAGCAGTACGACCGGGCTCGAGCAGTACTTC
CASSTTGLEQYF
>16|TRBV3-1|NA|TRBJ1-1|few
TGTGCCAGCAGCCCGGTGACAGTCGAGCTGAACACTGAAGCTTTCTTT
CASSPVTVELNTEAFF
>15|TRBV29-1|TRBD1|TRBJ2-3|few
TGCAGCGCCACATACGGACAGGGGGCCTCAGATACGCAGTATTTT
CSATYGQGASDTQYF
>12|TRBV18|NA|TRBJ2-5|many
TGTGCCAGCTCCCCAACAGGAGAGACCCAGTACTTC
CASSPTGETQYF
>15|TRBV27|NA|TRBJ2-5|few
TGTGCCAGCAGCCTACGCCGGGACCTCAGGGAGACCCAGTACTTC
CASSLRRDLRETQYF
>14|TRBV28|TRBD1|TRBJ2-7|many
TGTGCCAGCAGCTCCGGACAGGGGGCTCGCGAGCAGTACTTC
CASSSGQGAREQYF
>16|TRBV4-1|NA|TRBJ1-2|NA
TGCGCCAGCAGCCAAGTGTTAAGGGGCAGGAGCTATGGCTACACCTTC
CASSQVLRGRSYGYTF
>15|TRBV5-4|TRBD1|TRBJ1-4|NA
TGTGCCAGCAGCCCCAACAGGGGGAGTAATGAAAAACTGTTTTTT
CASSPNRGSNEKLFF
>13|TRBV19|NA|TRBJ2-3|NA
TGTGCCAGTAGTATAGCAGCAGGAGATACGCAGTATTTT
CASSIAAGDTQYF
>15|TRBV27|NA|TRBJ1-1|many
TGTGCCAGCAGTAAGCGTCTTGCGGGGAACACTGAAGCTTTCTTT
CASSKRLAGNTEAFF
>12|TRBV28|NA|TRBJ2-3|few
TGTGCCAGCAGTTTAACTAGCCGTACGCAGTATTTT
CASSLTSRTQYF
>14|TRBV6-1|NA|TRBJ2-7|NA
TGTGCCAGCAGTAAGGTCAGGTCCCTCTACGAGCAGTACTTC
CASSKVRSLYEQYF
>16|TRBV5-6|NA|TRBJ2-2|NA
TGTGCCAGCAGCCCAGGAGTCAGGTCCCACACCGGGGAGCTGTTTTTT
CASSPGVRSHTGELFF
>15|TRBV28|NA|TRBJ2-4|few
TGTGCCAGCAGTTTGGCAGGCGACGCCAAAAACATTCAGTACTTC
CASSLAGDAKNIQYF
>15|TRBV9|NA|TRBJ1-2|NA
TGTGCCAGCAGCTCCATTGGGGGTGGCTTCGGTGGCTACACCTTC
CASSSIGGGFGGYTF
>16|TRBV12-3/TRBV12-4|NA|TRBJ2-7|many
TGTGCCAGCAGTTTAAGGAGGATGAGGGGGGCCTACGAGCAGTACTTC
CASSLRRMRGAYEQYF
>17|TRBV6-2/TRBV6-3|TRBD2|TRBJ2-5|few
TGTGCCAGCAGTTACACCAGCGGGGGAAGACTTCAAGAGACCCAGTACTTC
CASSYTSGGRLQETQYF
>13|TRBV30|TRBD1|TRBJ1-2|NA
TGTGCCTGGAGAACAGGGGGCAGCTATGGCTACACCTTC
CAWRTGGSYGYTF
>16|TRBV7-2|NA|TRBJ1-6|few
TGTGCCAGCGCCTCCGAAGTCGGGCGAGGCAATTCACCCCTCCACTTT
CASASEVGRGNSPLHF
>13|TRBV20-1|NA|TRBJ1-6|few
TGCAGTGCGGGGGGACGAAGGGATTCACCCCTCCACTTT
CSAGGRRDSPLHF
>13|TRBV10-3|NA|TRBJ2-7|many
TGTGCCATCAGCAAGGGGACATACTACGAGCAGTACTTC
CAISKGTYYEQYF
>13|TRBV5-5|NA|TRBJ2-7|many
TGTGCCAGCGGTATAGCGGAAGCCTACGAGCAGTACTTC
CASGIAEAYEQYF
>16|TRBV6-2/TRBV6-3|TRBD2|TRBJ2-7|many
TGTGCCAGCAGTTACTCGGGACTAGCGGGGGGATCCGAGCAGTACTTC
CASSYSGLAGGSEQYF
>15|TRBV7-9|NA|TRBJ1-5|NA
TGTGCCATCGGCTCCGGGGGGCAGAGCAATCAGCCCCAGCATTTT
CAIGSGGQSNQPQHF
>16|TRBV11-2|TRBD1|TRBJ2-5|many
TGTGCCAGCAGCTCCATACAGGGGCGAGGAACAGAGACCCAGTACTTC
CASSSIQGRGTETQYF
>17|TRBV12-3/TRBV12-4|NA|TRBJ2-4|NA
TGTGCCAGCAGTTTTCGTCAGGTGCGCGGCGCCCAAAACATTCAGTACTTC
CASSFRQVRGAQNIQYF
>15|TRBV4-3|NA|TRBJ1-4|few
TGCGCCAGCAGCCTAACGGGACCAGGTGATGAAAAACTGTTTTTT
CASSLTGPGDEKLFF
>15|TRBV20-1|TRBD2|TRBJ2-1|few
TGCAGTGCTAGCTCTACGGGACTAATTATCAATGAGCAGTTCTTC
CSASSTGLIINEQFF
>13|TRBV20-1|NA|TRBJ2-7|many
TGCAGTGCTAGAGACTATAGCTCCTACGAGCAGTACTTC
CSARDYSSYEQYF
>11|TRBV25-1|NA|TRBJ2-3|many
TGTGCCTCAGCACTTACAGATACGCAGTATTTT
CASALTDTQYF
>16|TRBV20-1|TRBD1|TRBJ2-3|few
TGCAGTGCCTGGTCCCGGGACAGACTTTTCACAGATACGCAGTATTTT
CSAWSRDRLFTDTQYF
>13|TRBV15|NA|TRBJ2-5|NA
TGTGCCACCAGCGGTGACAGGCCGGAGACCCAGTACTTC
CATSGDRPETQYF
>15|TRBV7-2|NA|TRBJ2-2|many
TGTGCCAGCAGCTACCGTAGGGCAGGGACCGGGGAGCTGTTTTTT
CASSYRRAGTGELFF
>15|TRBV3-1|NA|TRBJ2-3|few
TGTGCCAGCAGCCAAGGGGACTTTAGCACAGATACGCAGTATTTT
CASSQGDFSTDTQYF
>14|TRBV15|NA|TRBJ2-7|many
TGTGCCACCAGCAGAGAACCACAGTCCTACGAGCAGTACTTC
CATSREPQSYEQYF
>14|TRBV7-2|NA|TRBJ2-7|many
TGTGCCAGCAGCTTAGGGACGGTGGTTTACGAGCAGTACTTC
CASSLGTVVYEQYF
>14|TRBV7-9|TRBD2|TRBJ2-7|NA
TGTGCCAGCAGCCGGTTTGGGGGGGCCTACGAGCAGTACTTC
CASSRFGGAYEQYF
>16|TRBV5-1|TRBD2|TRBJ2-5|few
TGCGCCAGCAGCCCCGGGACTAGCGGGACTTTTGAGACCCAGTACTTC
CASSPGTSGTFETQYF
>16|TRBV6-2/TRBV6-3|TRBD2|TRBJ2-1|many
TGTGCCAGCAGTGATACCGGGACTAGGAGATACAATGAGCAGTTCTTC
CASSDTGTRRYNEQFF
>15|TRBV6-5|NA|TRBJ1-2|many
TGTGCCAGCAGTTACTCGATAGGCGTGTCAGCTGGCTACACCTTC
CASSYSIGVSAGYTF
>11|TRBV27|NA|TRBJ2-1|NA
TGTGCCAGCAGTTTATCCGATAGGCAGTTCTTC
CASSLSDRQFF
>15|TRBV15|NA|TRBJ2-2|many
TGTGCCACCAGCAGAGATAGGGCGGCCACCGGGGAGCTGTTTTTT
CATSRDRAATGELFF
>16|TRBV6-2/TRBV6-3|NA|TRBJ2-6|few
TGTGCCAGCAGTTACTCGTATACCTCTGGGGCCAACGTCCTGACTTTC
CASSYSYTSGANVLTF
>16|TRBV10-3|TRBD2|TRBJ2-7|few
TGTGCCATCGCCGGGACTAGCGGAGCTCGATCCTACGAGCAGTACTTC
CAIAGTSGARSYEQYF